Below, 19 T cell receptor beta chains from the same sample are listed, as sequenced in a study of blood T cell repertoires in COVID-19. Only in-frame clones appear in the TCRdb table, and some are missing; sequencing was by immunoSEQ multiplex PCR. The top ten hold around 12% of the sample, which has 250,000 to 350,000 clones, about 89% seen once. The sequencing input was peripheral blood. The receptors stem from a woman aged 60-70 years with acute or convalescent COVID-19.

This sequence joins TRBV6-1 and TRBJ1-2; 7 bases are shared with TRBD1. V lost 5 bases to trimming and J lost 3 bases; unmatched junction nucleotides: 9. Germline V gives CDR1 MNHNS, CDR2 SASEGT. This CDR3 is 15 amino acids long. DNA for the CDR3: TGTGCCAGCAGTAGCGTTGTCGGGACAGACTATGGCTACACCTTC. Residues: CASSSVVGTDYGYTF.

The genes are TRBV5-6 and TRBJ1-5, with 9 bases fitting TRBD1. V trimming: 8 bases; J trimming: 4 bases; junction bases outside the gene matches: 7. This CDR3 region has 14 residues. Per germline, CDR1 SGHDT and CDR2 YYEEEE. The CDR3 bases are TGTGCCAGTATTAGACAGGGGGATAATCAGCCCCAGCATTTT. Protein sequence: CASIRQGDNQPQHF.

This chain links TRBV28 with TRBJ1-3; D may be TRBD1 (6 bases). CDR3 length: 15 residues. Deletions cut 6 bases from V and 4 bases from J, with 16 bases between. Germline V CDR1 and CDR2: MDHEN, SYDVKM. The CDR3 loop is CASRRTAFEGNTIYF. In DNA form, the CDR3 reads TGTGCCAGCAGGAGGACAGCTTTTGAGGGAAACACCATATATTTT.

This sequence joins TRBV6-1 and TRBJ1-5; TRBD1 is a possible D gene (5 bases). Trimming took 5 bases from V and 2 from J, leaving 13 bases between them. CDR1 is MNHNS and CDR2 is SASEGT in the germline V gene. The CDR3 runs 15 residues. CDR3 residues: CASSPGGAGNQPQHF. The CDR3 nucleotides are TGTGCCAGCAGTCCAGGTGGGGCCGGCAATCAGCCCCAGCATTTT.

Only a few counts were recorded for this clone. V is TRBV30 and J is TRBJ1-6; D possibly corresponds to TRBD1 (5 bases). CDR3 size: 13 residues. Germline CDR1 reads GTSNPN; CDR2 reads SVGIG (reference sequence). V shed 2 bases and J shed 6 bases, with 8 bases lying between them. CDR3 sequence reads: CAWSPGGNSPLHF. The CDR3 DNA reads as TGTGCCTGGAGTCCCGGGGGTAATTCACCCCTCCACTTT.

This clone has a handful of counts. This sequence joins TRBV18 and TRBJ1-6; perhaps TRBD1 as D (6 bases). Germline-derived CDR1 and CDR2 are KGHSH and LQKENI. The CDR3 is made up of 15 amino acids. The V gene lost 0 bases and the J gene lost 7 bases, with 10 bases spanning the gap. The CDR3 reads CASSPPTGPNSPLHF. The CDR3 DNA follows: TGTGCCAGCTCACCACCCACAGGGCCCAATTCACCCCTCCACTTT.

This clone was seen just once. The chain has TRBV5-4 and TRBJ1-2, with unresolved D. The germline V gene has CDR1 SGHNT and CDR2 YYREEE (reference sequence). The CDR3 has 14 residues. V lost 0 bases, J lost 3 bases, and 9 bases lay in between. In DNA, the CDR3 is TGTGCCAGCAGCTTGGTCTGGCAGGACTATGGCTACACCTTC. Its protein is CASSLVWQDYGYTF.

V gene TRBV6-2 or TRBV6-3 combines with J gene TRBJ2-7, with 11 bases that match TRBD2. The V gene's germline CDR1 is MNHEY and CDR2 SVGEGT. This CDR3 comprises 13 residues. The V and J ends lost 4 bases and 5 bases, in that order; junction bases with no gene match: 1. CDR3 DNA: TGTGCCAGCAGTTCGGGACTAGCGGACGAGCAGTACTTC. Translated: CASSSGLADEQYF.

On this clone: Since no conserved phenylalanine or tryptophan closes the CDR3, a read error is the likely cause. Because the CDR3's place on the DNA is in doubt, the DNA is left out and the CDR3 is given as listed by TCRdb. The chain recombines TRBV5-5 with TRBJ1-2; no DNA check was done on the table's D call, TRBD1. Germline V gives CDR1 SGHKS, CDR2 YYEKEE (reference sequence). The CDR3 length equals 13 residues, ends included. The CDR3 protein is CASRIPGQGEESL.

The chain combines TRBV3-1 (or the pseudogene TRBV3-2) with TRBJ2-7, with D possibly matching TRBD2 (6 bases). The germline V and J ends were trimmed by 0 bases and 4 bases, with 10 bases remaining between them. The CDR3 runs to 14 residues. CDR1 and CDR2 from the germline V gene are LGHDT and YNNKEL (reference sequence). The CDR3 protein is CASSQEEGGYEQYF. CDR3 nucleotide sequence: TGTGCCAGCAGCCAAGAAGAGGGAGGATACGAGCAGTACTTC.

The chain employs TRBV27 and TRBJ2-3; possible D gene TRBD2, 7 bases. The V end lost 6 bases, the J end lost 6 bases, and 19 bases lay between the germline ends. Germline V gives CDR1 MNHEY, CDR2 SMNVEV (reference sequence). The CDR3 loop spans 15 amino acids. The CDR3 loop is CASSLGGGVPDTQYF. CDR3 nucleotides: TGTGCCAGCAGCCTGGGAGGGGGAGTACCGGATACGCAGTATTTT.

The chain is built from TRBV2 and TRBJ1-4; TRBD1 might be the D (6 bases). Germline CDR1 reads SNHLY; CDR2 reads FYNNEI. V was clipped by 7 bases and J by 6 bases, with 21 bases between them. The CDR3 totals 16 residues. The CDR3 nucleotides are TGTGCCAGCACTCCTTCCCCGAGGGGGGGTCATGAAAAACTGTTTTTT. Residues: CASTPSPRGGHEKLFF.

The V call is TRBV9, the J call TRBJ1-3; 8 nucleotides agree with TRBD1. The CDR3 length is 14 residues. Trimming cost V 4 bases and J 7 bases; bases outside gene matches: 7. CDR1 and CDR2 from the germline V gene are SGDLS and YYNGEE. The chain's CDR3 is CASSKPGTGNTIYF. CDR3 coding DNA: TGTGCCAGCAGCAAACCTGGGACAGGTAACACCATATATTTT.

The chain carries TRBV12-3 or TRBV12-4 and TRBJ2-1; D is perhaps TRBD2 (5 bases). V lost 3 bases and J lost 6, with 6 bases in between. This CDR3 contains 12 residues. The CDR3 DNA is TGTGCCAGCAGTTTTCGGGGCAATGAGCAGTTCTTC. Translated, it gives CASSFRGNEQFF.

This chain connects TRBV20-1 to TRBJ1-2; D uncertain. The CDR3 loop spans 12 amino acids. The ends were cut back, 3 bases at V and 8 bases at J, with 13 bases in the middle. CDR1 DFQATT and CDR2 SNEGSKA come from the germline V gene (reference sequence). The CDR3 region is CSASDTRGGYTF. CDR3 bases: TGCAGTGCTAGTGACACTCGGGGAGGCTACACCTTC.

CDR3 coding DNA: TGTGCCAGCAGTGACCCCCTAATAGCGGGGGCTTACAATGAGCAGTTCTTC. Translation: CASSDPLIAGAYNEQFF. V and J are TRBV6-1 and TRBJ2-1; 9 bases map to TRBD2. The germline V gene has CDR1 MNHNS and CDR2 SASEGT. The CDR3 is 17 amino acids. V lost 3 bases and J lost 4; bases outside the gene matches: 10.

V and J are TRBV9 and TRBJ2-2; 8 bases agree with TRBD2. Germline V lookup: CDR1 SGDLS, CDR2 YYNGEE. Germline trimming cut 3 bases from V and 4 bases from J; bases unmatched to any gene: 5. CDR3 length equals 15 residues. CDR3 loop: CASSGGLVVTGELFF. CDR3 DNA: TGTGCCAGCAGCGGGGGACTAGTGGTCACCGGGGAGCTGTTTTTT.

V usage is TRBV7-3 and J usage is TRBJ2-7; the D gene is possibly TRBD2 (5 bases). Germline loops: CDR1 SGHTA, CDR2 FQGTGA. CDR3 size: 13 residues. V was pared by 1 base and J by 6 bases, with 10 bases between. CDR3 residues: CASSLRGSGEQYF. CDR3 coding DNA: TGTGCCAGCAGCTTAAGAGGGTCTGGCGAGCAGTACTTC.

This chain uses TRBV28 with TRBJ1-2; D is unclear. Germline V gene data show CDR1 as MDHEN and CDR2 as SYDVKM. This CDR3 is 15 amino acids long. V was cut by 2 bases and J by 2 bases, with 12 bases left in between. The CDR3 reads CASSLVERLNYGYTF. Written as DNA, the CDR3 is TGTGCCAGCAGTTTAGTCGAGAGGCTAAACTATGGCTACACCTTC.